The 25 T cell receptor beta chains below all came from one sample that was sequenced in a study of vaccination and CD4 T cells after COVID-19. Time point defined: late sampling 161 to 241 days after vaccination in a few convalescent patients. As to treatment: roughly ten-day PBMC culture with coronavirus spike peptide pools or control peptides (ViraFEST assay). The study sequenced cultured CD4+ T cell DNA using the Oncomine TCR Beta short-read assay. TCRdb fed the PCR reads into MiXCR, producing one record per CDR3 protein. This table holds some 19,000 distinct CDR3 sequences, just over 50% found once. These receptors have no known antigen. Source: CD4+ T cells from blood, cultured in vitro, taken about 7 months after SARS-CoV-2 vaccination. The receptors were sampled from a human donor who had recovered from COVID-19.

The J gene is TRBJ2-5, the V gene TRBV7-9; the match to TRBD1 covers 7 bases. Germline-derived CDR1 and CDR2 are SEHNR and FQNEAQ (reference sequence). After removal of 2 bases from V and 3 bases from J, the junction contained 3 bases not matched to a gene. The CDR3 has 14 amino acids. CDR3 amino acids: CASSLRGGEETQYF. CDR3 nucleotide sequence: TGTGCCAGCAGCTTAAGAGGGGGCGAAGAGACCCAGTACTTC.

This chain connects TRBV20-1 to TRBJ2-1, with 14 nucleotides matching TRBD2. Trimming at V came to 6 bases and at J to 7 bases, leaving 11 bases not matched to a gene. CDR1 is DFQATT and CDR2 is SNEGSKA in the germline V gene (reference sequence). This CDR3 spans 16 amino acids. The CDR3 DNA reads TGCAGTGCCCCGACTAGCGGGAGGGCCTATCAAAATGAGCAGTTCTTC. Translating it yields CSAPTSGRAYQNEQFF.

The chain is built from TRBV20-1 and TRBJ1-2; D is ambiguous. The V and J ends lost 7 bases and 0 bases respectively, with 6 bases between them. The CDR3 has 11 amino acids. Germline V gene lookup returns CDR1 DFQATT and CDR2 SNEGSKA (reference sequence). The CDR3 region has the DNA TGCAGTGTCACACCTAACTATGGCTACACCTTC. It translates to CSVTPNYGYTF.

This chain uses TRBV20-1 with TRBJ2-6; D ambiguous. Trimming removed 5 bases at V and 6 bases at J, with 14 bases between. The CDR3 consists of 14 residues. Germline-derived CDR1 and CDR2 are DFQATT and SNEGSKA (reference sequence). Written as DNA, the CDR3 is TGCAGTGCTCACCCGGCTTCTTCGGCCAACGTCCTGACTTTC. This gives the protein CSAHPASSANVLTF.

The V and J genes are TRBV6-1 and TRBJ1-1; 10 bases match TRBD1. Germline CDR1 is MNHNS and CDR2 is SASEGT. V shed 3 bases, J shed 4 bases, and the junction held 5 bases outside the gene matches. The CDR3 extends over 15 amino acids. The CDR3 DNA follows: TGTGCCAGCAGTGAGGACAGGGGGTTGGGCACTGAAGCTTTCTTT. Translating gives CASSEDRGLGTEAFF.

The chain uses TRBV6-1 and TRBJ1-2; D ambiguous. Germline V gene data show CDR1 as MNHNS and CDR2 as SASEGT. Trimming took 5 bases from V and 3 from J, leaving 10 bases between them. There are 13 residues in the CDR3. The CDR3 region is CASSPGPYYGYTF. As DNA, the CDR3 is TGTGCCAGCAGTCCCGGGCCCTACTATGGCTACACCTTC.

The chain combines TRBV6-4 with TRBJ2-5; TRBD2 agrees at 14 bases. The CDR3 runs to 17 residues. V lost 3 bases, J lost 4 bases, and 7 bases stayed unmatched. Germline V gene data show CDR1 as MRHNA and CDR2 as SNTAGT. The chain's CDR3 is CASSDGTSGSLVETQYF. In DNA, the CDR3 is TGTGCCAGCAGTGATGGGACTAGCGGGAGCCTGGTAGAGACCCAGTACTTC.

The chain recombines TRBV11-3 with TRBJ2-3; D is undetermined. V was pared by 1 base and J by 6 bases, with 11 bases between. The germline CDR1 and CDR2 sequences are SGHNT and YENEEA. This CDR3 has 14 amino acids. The CDR3 DNA is TGTGCCAGCAGCTTAGGAGGCCCATCGGATACGCAGTATTTT. Its translation is CASSLGGPSDTQYF.

The chain recombines TRBV12-3 or TRBV12-4 with TRBJ2-3, with D uncertain. This CDR3 has 12 residues. The V and J ends lost 6 bases and 5 bases respectively, with 9 bases between them. The CDR3 sequence is CASRYTGDTQYF. CDR3 coding DNA: TGTGCCAGCAGATACACGGGAGATACGCAGTATTTT.

This chain joins TRBV6-5 and TRBJ1-2; D is unresolved. Germline V lookup: CDR1 MNHEY, CDR2 SVGAGI. With 4 bases removed from V and 1 base from J, the gap between germline ends came to 1 base. This CDR3 spans 11 amino acids. The CDR3 sequence: CASSFNYGYTF. The DNA for the CDR3 is TGTGCCAGCAGTTTTAACTATGGCTACACCTTC.

A few counts support this clonotype. An end of the junction does not agree with germline; a read error may underlie this. The chain employs TRBV20-1 and TRBJ2-1; 14 bases map to TRBD2. This CDR3 has 19 amino acids. Germline CDR1 and CDR2: DFQATT and SNEGSKA (reference sequence). The CDR3 protein is CSARGAGGTSGGSDNEQFF. For the CDR3, the DNA is TGCAGTGCTAGAGGGGCAGGGGGGACTAGCGGGGGCTCCGACAATGAGCAGTTCTTC.

V gene TRBV18 combines with J gene TRBJ1-5; possibly TRBD1 for D (6 bases). This CDR3 spans 14 amino acids. Germline-derived CDR1 and CDR2 are KGHSH and LQKENI. The ends were cut back, 1 base at V and 3 bases at J, with 7 bases in the middle. CDR3 protein: CASSPRTDNQPQHF. CDR3 nucleotides: TGTGCCAGCTCACCACGGACAGACAATCAGCCCCAGCATTTT.

The chain recombines TRBV27 with TRBJ2-7; D uncertain. This CDR3 comprises 13 residues. Trimming left V 6 bases short and J 7 bases short, with 16 bases between. Germline CDR1 is MNHEY and CDR2 is SMNVEV (reference sequence). CDR3 amino acids: CASSAGPRREQYF. The CDR3 nucleotides are TGTGCCAGCAGCGCCGGGCCACGCAGGGAGCAGTACTTC.

By proportion, this clonotype is medium-sized (0.01 to 0.1%). The chain is built from TRBV2 and TRBJ2-2; 9 bases match TRBD1. Germline CDR1 and CDR2: SNHLY and FYNNEI. V lost 8 bases and J lost 7; bases outside the gene matches: 5. The CDR3 totals 13 residues. The CDR3 DNA is TGTGCCAGCCGGGACAGGGTGGTCGGGGAGCTGTTTTTT. This codes for CASRDRVVGELFF.

CDR3 loop: CASSDRGLLEAFF. The CDR3 DNA reads TGTGCCAGCAGTGACAGGGGACTCCTTGAAGCTTTCTTT. The chain recombines TRBV6-1 with TRBJ1-1; tentative D call: TRBD1 (6 bases). V lost 3 bases and J lost 7, with 12 bases in between. The germline gives CDR1 MNHNS, CDR2 SASEGT. The CDR3 is 13 residues long.

The J gene is TRBJ2-7, the V gene TRBV5-6, with a possible D match to TRBD2 (7 bases). In germline, CDR1 is SGHDT, CDR2 YYEEEE. The CDR3 has 16 residues. V gave up 0 bases and J gave up 8 bases, with 21 bases separating them. The CDR3 is CASSLGGRAPGGKQYF. The CDR3 nucleotides are TGTGCCAGCAGCTTGGGAGGGAGGGCCCCCGGGGGCAAGCAGTACTTC.

This clonotype was detected only a few times. This rearrangement joins TRBV7-9 to TRBJ1-1; D gene uncertain. The CDR3 has 12 residues. V lost 2 bases and J lost 1, with 2 bases in between. The germline CDR1 and CDR2 sequences are SEHNR and FQNEAQ (reference sequence). The CDR3 here is CASSLKNTEAFF. In DNA, the CDR3 is TGTGCCAGCAGCTTAAAGAACACTGAAGCTTTCTTT.

The rearrangement uses TRBV12-3 or TRBV12-4 and TRBJ2-5; no clear D. This CDR3 is 14 amino acids long. V shed 5 bases and J shed 0 bases, with 10 bases lying between them. CDR3 amino acids: CASSPGQYQETQYF. CDR3 in DNA: TGTGCCAGCAGTCCCGGCCAATACCAAGAGACCCAGTACTTC.

This clonotype came up a few times. This sequence joins TRBV10-3 and TRBJ2-7, with TRBD1 matching 7 bases. Per germline, CDR1 ENHRY and CDR2 SYGVKD. This CDR3 contains 17 residues. V trimming: 4 bases; J trimming: 4 bases; junction bases outside the gene matches: 16. The CDR3 sequence is CAISARRAGRQGYEQYF. CDR3 coding DNA: TGTGCCATCAGTGCCCGACGGGCGGGCAGACAGGGTTACGAGCAGTACTTC.

The sample holds a few counts of this clonotype. The CDR3: CASSLDTLYTEAFF. The CDR3 DNA reads as TGTGCCAGCAGCTTGGACACGCTGTACACTGAAGCTTTCTTT. The gene calls are TRBV7-9 and TRBJ1-1; weak D call: TRBD1 (5 bases). With 3 bases removed from V and 3 bases from J, the gap between germline ends came to 11 bases. The V gene's germline CDR1 is SEHNR and CDR2 FQNEAQ (reference sequence). The CDR3 loop spans 14 amino acids.

This clonotype showed up just once. The J gene is TRBJ2-1, the V gene TRBV30; the match to TRBD2 covers 12 bases. With 3 bases clipped from V and 0 bases from J, the junction kept 6 bases outside the gene matches. Per germline, CDR1 GTSNPN and CDR2 SVGIG (reference sequence). This CDR3 has 17 residues. The CDR3, as DNA: TGTGCCTGGAGGCGGCTAGCGGGGGGGAGCTCCTACAATGAGCAGTTCTTC. Protein sequence: CAWRRLAGGSSYNEQFF.

V gene TRBV30 combines with J gene TRBJ1-1; D gene unclear. CDR1 GTSNPN and CDR2 SVGIG come from the germline V gene (reference sequence). V dropped 5 bases and J dropped 11 bases, with 15 bases sitting between them. This CDR3 is built from 11 residues. The CDR3 bases are TGTGCCTGGTCTTTCAACCGGGGTGCTTTCTTT. It encodes CAWSFNRGAFF.

This clonotype was recorded only once. This chain uses TRBV28 with TRBJ2-5; D might be TRBD1 (6 bases). The CDR3 spans 15 residues. CDR1 and CDR2 (germline): MDHEN, SYDVKM. The ends were cut back, 3 bases at V and 4 bases at J, with 15 bases in the middle. The CDR3 here is CASSFFRGRGETQYF. DNA for the CDR3: TGTGCCAGCAGTTTTTTCAGGGGCCGAGGAGAGACCCAGTACTTC.

The chain has TRBV29-1 and TRBJ1-2; the D is unclear. Germline V gene data show CDR1 as SQVTM and CDR2 as ANQGSEA. CDR3 length: 14 residues. V lost 2 bases, J lost 0 bases, and 10 bases lay in between. The CDR3 DNA reads TGCAGCGTTGAATGGAGAGGCTCTAACTATGGCTACACCTTC. Protein: CSVEWRGSNYGYTF.

The chain couples TRBV5-4 to TRBJ1-1, with a weak D call TRBD1 (6 bases). This CDR3 contains 13 residues. The germline CDR1 and CDR2 sequences are SGHNT and YYREEE (reference sequence). Trimming cost V 4 bases and J 13 bases, with 20 bases left between them. DNA of the CDR3: TGTGCCAGCAGCGTCTCAGGGGACCATCTGGGTTTCTTT. Amino acids: CASSVSGDHLGFF.